Only a few counts were recorded for the clone carrying this TCR beta chain. Its antigen is currently unknown. Germline V gene data show CDR1 as KGHDR and CDR2 as SFDVKD. The V end lost 3 bases, the J end lost 2 bases, and 12 bases lay between the germline ends. CDR3 length: 15 residues. The data were taken from a study of response to subunit inactivated influenza vaccine. TCRdb redid the calling of the RT-PCR reads with MiXCR, one entry per CDR3 protein. The sample lists approximately 520,000 distinct CDR3 sequences, 15% to 20% occurring once. General study points: Few new T cells, the authors suggested, are recruited by each seasonal influenza vaccination.

Here the sequenced sample was CD4+ T cells sorted from PBMCs, taken approximately 25 months after vaccination. This chain uses TRBV24-1 with TRBJ2-5; possible D gene TRBD2, 6 bases. This TCR was recovered from a man between 50 and 75 years old who received an inactivated influenza vaccine. In nucleotides, the CDR3 is TGTGCCACCAGTGATGGGGGACTTAAACAAGAGACCCAGTACTTC. It specifies CATSDGGLKQETQYF.